Listed here are 18 T cell receptor beta chains from one sample, sequenced in a study of shared clonotypes between healthy human individuals. Repertoires were generated with immunoSEQ multiplex PCR, while TCRdb's copy carries only in-frame clones and drops some. Here the sample spans 2,100,000 or so clones, about 94% being singletons. Source material: naive CD4+ T cells sorted from blood. Sample subset: CD45RA+ positively selected. Receptors originate from a man younger than 35 in good health.

On this clone: The sample has other DNA sequences that encode this CDR3 too. This chain joins TRBV28 and TRBJ2-3; maybe TRBD1 (6 bases). The V gene's germline CDR1 is MDHEN and CDR2 SYDVKM. The CDR3 is made up of 13 amino acids. Trimming took off 3 bases at V and 3 bases at J, with 7 bases between the two ends. This CDR3 is CASSLGATDTQYF. CDR3 DNA sequence: TGTGCCAGCAGTTTGGGGGCAACAGATACGCAGTATTTT. Together with reference TRBV28 and TRBJ2-3, the CDR3 gives the full variable domain: DVKVTQSSRYLVKRTGEKVFLECVQDMDHENMFWYRQDPGLGLRLIYFSYDVKMKEKGDIPEGYSVSREKKERFSLILESASTNQTSMYLCASSLGATDTQYFGPGTRLTVL.

The CDR3 DNA reads as TGCAGCGTTGCCCCCCGACTGGGCGGGAGACGGTACGAGCAGTACTTC. This gives the protein CSVAPRLGGRRYEQYF. The chain has TRBV29-1 and TRBJ2-7, with 7 bases identical to TRBD2. V lost 4 bases and J lost 4; bases outside the gene matches: 16. Germline loops: CDR1 SQVTM, CDR2 ANQGSEA. This CDR3 region has 16 residues.

This chain joins TRBV14 and TRBJ2-4; 9 bases agree with TRBD2. Per germline, CDR1 SGHDN and CDR2 FVKESK. This CDR3 is 17 amino acids long. V lost 0 bases, J lost 7 bases, and 10 bases stayed unmatched. As DNA, the CDR3 is TGTGCCAGCAGCCAAGATTTCGGCCAGCGGGAGGAGAACATTCAGTACTTC. This encodes CASSQDFGQREENIQYF.

This chain links TRBV5-1 with TRBJ2-1; 13 bases match TRBD2. V dropped 1 base and J dropped 9; count of bases not matched to a gene: 4. The V gene's germline CDR1 is SGHRS and CDR2 YFSETQ. The CDR3 has 15 residues. The CDR3 bases are TGCGCCAGCAGCTTGACTAGCGGGAGGGAGTCTGAGCAGTTCTTC. Translated: CASSLTSGRESEQFF.

V and J are TRBV25-1 and TRBJ2-7; 8 bases map to TRBD1. Germline V gives CDR1 MGHDK, CDR2 SYGVNS. V trimming: 9 bases; J trimming: 0 bases; junction bases outside the gene matches: 16. This CDR3 spans 17 amino acids. The CDR3, as DNA: TGTGCCAGGCCGGCTCGGACAGGGTTCCCACACTCCTACGAGCAGTACTTC. Residues: CARPARTGFPHSYEQYF.

The chain couples TRBV2 to TRBJ2-7; D gene ambiguous. Between the trimmed V and J ends, which lost 1 base and 1 base, there was a span of 5 bases. Germline V gene data show CDR1 as SNHLY and CDR2 as FYNNEI. The length of the CDR3 is 13 residues. CDR3 nucleotides: TGTGCCAGCAGTGAAGTACAGTCCTACGAGCAGTACTTC. Translating gives CASSEVQSYEQYF.

The chain has TRBV6-6 and TRBJ2-7; tentative D call: TRBD2 (5 bases). CDR1 and CDR2 from the germline V gene are MNHNY and SVGAGI (reference sequence). The CDR3 sequence is 14 residues long. Trimming took 7 bases from V and 6 from J, leaving 19 bases between them. The CDR3 sequence is CASINSGFLGEQYF. The CDR3 coding sequence is TGTGCCAGCATCAACTCGGGATTCTTAGGCGAGCAGTACTTC.

The chain couples TRBV19 to TRBJ1-3; no definite D call. The germline gives CDR1 LNHDA, CDR2 SQIVND (reference sequence). The V end lost 1 base, the J end lost 0 bases, and 10 bases lay between the germline ends. The CDR3 contains 16 residues. The CDR3 nucleotides read TGTGCCAGTAGTATAGTGAAGCCGAACTCTGGAAACACCATATATTTT. Amino acids: CASSIVKPNSGNTIYF.

Regarding this clone: The same CDR3 arises from other DNA sequences in this sample as well. The V and J genes are TRBV5-1 and TRBJ2-1; a possible D gene is TRBD2 (5 bases). The germline V gene encodes CDR1 SGHRS and CDR2 YFSETQ. Trimming cost V 2 bases and J 2 bases, with 8 bases left between them. This CDR3 contains 14 residues. The CDR3 nucleotides read TGCGCCAGCAGCTTAGGAGCGGCCTACAATGAGCAGTTCTTC. Protein sequence: CASSLGAAYNEQFF. The variable domain in full, with the rest retrieved from reference TRBV5-1 and TRBJ2-1, is KAGVTQTPRYLIKTRGQQVTLSCSPISGHRSVSWYQQTPGQGLQFLFEYFSETQRNKGNFPGRFSGRQFSNSRSEMNVSTLELGDSALYLCASSLGAAYNEQFFGPGTRLTVL.

V gene TRBV30 combines with J gene TRBJ1-1; D is unclear. CDR3 length: 9 residues. Per the germline V gene, CDR1 is GTSNPN and CDR2 is SVGIG (reference sequence). V was cut by 5 bases and J by 9 bases, with 7 bases left in between. Written as DNA, the CDR3 is TGTGCCTGGGACCGAAAAGCTTTCTTT. It codes for CAWDRKAFF.

The J gene is TRBJ2-7, the V gene TRBV19; 7 bases match TRBD1. The germline CDR1 and CDR2 sequences are LNHDA and SQIVND (reference sequence). V was pared by 6 bases and J by 3 bases, with 8 bases of the junction left unmatched. The CDR3 contains 14 residues. The CDR3 DNA follows: TGTGCCAGTAGCATCCCTAACAGGGGCTACGAGCAGTACTTC. Residues: CASSIPNRGYEQYF. The full variable domain, rest sourced from reference TRBV19 and TRBJ2-7, is DGGITQSPKYLFRKEGQNVTLSCEQNLNHDAMYWYRQDPGQGLRLIYYSQIVNDFQKGDIAEGYSVSREKKESFPLTVTSAQKNPTAFYLCASSIPNRGYEQYFGPGTRLTVT.

This clone was observed a handful of times. The V and J genes are TRBV5-1 and TRBJ2-3; 7 positions agree with TRBD2. The CDR3 totals 16 residues. Germline loops: CDR1 SGHRS, CDR2 YFSETQ. The V and J ends lost 3 bases and 0 bases, in that order; junction bases with no gene match: 7. The CDR3 DNA reads as TGCGCCAGCAGCTGGGGGAGGGGAACTAGCACAGATACGCAGTATTTT. Its translation is CASSWGRGTSTDTQYF.

V is TRBV4-1 and J is TRBJ1-3; D gene unclear. The CDR3 is 17 amino acids. V lost 1 base and J 4 bases, leaving 17 bases between the germline ends. Germline values: CDR1 MGHRA, CDR2 YSYEKL. The CDR3 nucleotides are TGCGCCAGCAGCCAAGGGCCTCGTAGGACGTTAGGAAACACCATATATTTT. Translated: CASSQGPRRTLGNTIYF.

The chain joins TRBV6-5 to TRBJ1-2; D remains unclear. Trimming shortened V by 9 bases and J by 5 bases, and 13 bases separated the two germline ends. The V gene's germline CDR1 is MNHEY and CDR2 SVGAGI. This CDR3 comprises 12 residues. The chain's CDR3 is CASTADFYGYTF. CDR3 in DNA: TGTGCCAGTACAGCAGATTTTTATGGCTACACCTTC.

The chain has TRBV7-2 and TRBJ2-5, with D uncertain. The germline CDR1 and CDR2 sequences are SGHTA and FQGNSA. CDR3 length equals 14 residues. Trimming pared 4 bases from V and 4 bases from J, leaving 13 bases between. CDR3 residues: CASSSMLGPETQYF. CDR3 nucleotides: TGTGCCAGCAGCTCCATGTTAGGCCCAGAGACCCAGTACTTC.

The chain recombines TRBV5-5 with TRBJ2-7, with a tentative D call TRBD1 (6 bases). The ends were cut back, 0 bases at V and 0 bases at J, with 7 bases in the middle. The CDR3 is 14 residues long. CDR1 and CDR2 (germline): SGHKS, YYEKEE (reference sequence). CDR3 DNA: TGTGCCAGCAGCTTGGGGACAGCCTCCTACGAGCAGTACTTC. It specifies CASSLGTASYEQYF.

The chain is built from TRBV7-6 and TRBJ2-2, with a weak D call TRBD1 (6 bases). Per the germline V gene, CDR1 is SGHVS and CDR2 is FNYEAQ. Trimming cost V 1 base and J 6 bases, with 9 bases left between them. The CDR3 loop spans 14 amino acids. The CDR3 nucleotides are TGTGCCAGCAGCTTAGAGGCAGGGGCCGGGGAGCTGTTTTTT. Translation: CASSLEAGAGELFF.

The V call is TRBV2, the J call TRBJ2-5; 15 bases agree with TRBD2. J lost 13 bases, V lost 1 base, and 10 bases had no gene match. Looked up from germline, CDR1 is SNHLY and CDR2 is FYNNEI. CDR3 size: 16 residues. The CDR3 loop is CASSEDRTSGRAGMYF. The DNA of the CDR3 is TGTGCCAGCAGTGAAGATCGGACTAGCGGGAGGGCCGGGATGTACTTC.